This TCR beta chain originates from a study of beta chain features in type 1 diabetes. The study, taken as a whole, reports: Moderate but significant shortening of TCRB CDR3s was recorded in all four CD4+ subsets from Type 1 diabetes patients.

Sorting based on CD45RO/CCR7/CD25/CD127/CD95/CD27 separated CD4+ naive, central memory, regulatory and stem cell-like memory cells. Trimming stripped 4 bases from V and 10 bases from J, with 14 bases between. The germline V gene encodes CDR1 SGHAT and CDR2 FQNNGV. The CDR3 covers 12 residues. Turning to this clone: Antigen specificity is unknown.

Reverse transcribing all isolated RNA meant expressed TCRB transcripts were sequenced. Repertoires were generated with immunoSEQ multiplex PCR, while TCRdb's copy carries only in-frame clones and drops some. The sample includes 300,000 to 450,000 clones, about 19% of them seen just once. This chain joins TRBV11-2 and TRBJ2-7; the D gene is possibly TRBD1 (7 bases). Input material: naive CD4+ T cells from blood. This sequence was found in a woman aged 18-29 years in good health. The CDR3 DNA sequence: TGTGCCAGCAGCTATCGCGGGACAGCCCAGTACTTC. Translation: CASSYRGTAQYF.